The 23 T cell receptor beta chains given below trace back to one sample, sequenced in a study of T cell changes during pregnancy in multiple sclerosis. Profiled with immunoSEQ multiplex PCR; TCRdb holds only in-frame clones, not every one. This sample has some 38,000 clones, with approximately 90% found just once. The material sequenced was CD8+ T cells from peripheral blood mononuclear cells, taken in the third trimester of pregnancy. All receptors derive from a female donor with multiple sclerosis, enrolled in a pregnancy study.

The chain joins TRBV9 to TRBJ2-7, with 7 bases matching TRBD2. Germline V lookup: CDR1 SGDLS, CDR2 YYNGEE. The CDR3 is made up of 12 amino acids. Unmatched junction bases numbered 3, after V lost 2 bases and J lost 7 bases. Here the CDR3 reads CASSVGGGEQYF. CDR3 nucleotide sequence: TGTGCCAGCAGCGTTGGGGGGGGAGAGCAGTACTTC.

Only a few counts were recorded for this clone. The chain links TRBV6-1 to TRBJ1-5, with 7 bases matching TRBD1. This CDR3 comprises 16 residues. Germline V gene sequence: CDR1 MNHNS, CDR2 SASEGT. With 1 base clipped from V and 2 bases from J, the junction kept 5 bases outside the gene matches. CDR3 coding DNA: TGTGCCAGCAGTGAAGGTGAAGGACAGGGCAATCAGCCCCAGCATTTT. It yields the protein CASSEGEGQGNQPQHF.

The chain carries TRBV30 and TRBJ2-7; 7 nucleotides line up with TRBD1. J was trimmed by 3 bases and V by 3 bases; bases with no gene match: 2. CDR1 is GTSNPN, CDR2 SVGIG, per germline (reference sequence). This CDR3 contains 12 residues. The CDR3 DNA follows: TGTGCCTGGAGCGACAGGGACTACGAGCAGTACTTC. Its translation is CAWSDRDYEQYF.

This clone is medium-sized by share. J is TRBJ2-7 and V is TRBV9; D is unclear. V shed 0 bases and J shed 3 bases, with 7 bases lying between them. Germline V gives CDR1 SGDLS, CDR2 YYNGEE. The CDR3 loop spans 13 amino acids. CDR3 bases: TGTGCCAGCAGCGTAGCCCTTTTCTACGAGCAGTACTTC. Encoded protein: CASSVALFYEQYF.

The genes are TRBV4-3 and TRBJ1-2; D remains ambiguous. This CDR3 comprises 17 residues. V was cut by 1 base and J by 7 bases, with 22 bases left in between. Germline values: CDR1 LGHNA, CDR2 YSLEER. The CDR3 DNA follows: TGCGCCAGCAGCCAAGTGCTGAGTGAGGGTATTGAGGGTGGCTACACCTTC. This sequence encodes CASSQVLSEGIEGGYTF.

This clone was seen a few times. The chain links TRBV19 to TRBJ2-1, with 7 bases fitting TRBD1. The V gene end was trimmed by 11 bases and the J gene end by 3 bases; junction bases not matched to a gene: 7. The length of the CDR3 is 13 residues. Germline CDR1 and CDR2: LNHDA and SQIVND (reference sequence). CDR3 region: CASRGQIYNEQFF. The CDR3 region has the DNA TGTGCCTCCAGGGGACAGATCTACAATGAGCAGTTCTTC. Full variable domain (outside the CDR3, taken from reference TRBV19 and TRBJ2-1): DGGITQSPKYLFRKEGQNVTLSCEQNLNHDAMYWYRQDPGQGLRLIYYSQIVNDFQKGDIAEGYSVSREKKESFPLTVTSAQKNPTAFYLCASRGQIYNEQFFGPGTRLTVL.

The chain uses TRBV5-5 and TRBJ1-2, with 7 bases lining up with TRBD1. The germline gives CDR1 SGHKS, CDR2 YYEKEE (reference sequence). This CDR3 spans 15 amino acids. Germline trimming cut 4 bases from V and 0 bases from J; bases unmatched to any gene: 6. The CDR3 region has the DNA TGTGCCAGCAGCCCCTGGGACAGCTCTAACTATGGCTACACCTTC. This codes for CASSPWDSSNYGYTF.

The chain is built from TRBV4-1 and TRBJ2-7, with TRBD1 matching 7 bases. This CDR3 comprises 16 residues. V was clipped by 3 bases and J by 0 bases; unmatched bases: 8. Germline V gives CDR1 MGHRA, CDR2 YSYEKL. CDR3 residues: CASSQRGQAFSYEQYF. The CDR3 DNA sequence: TGCGCCAGCAGCCAGCGCGGACAGGCCTTCTCCTACGAGCAGTACTTC.

The J gene is TRBJ1-1, the V gene TRBV5-4; no clear D. Between the trimmed V and J ends, which lost 4 bases and 2 bases, there was a span of 6 bases. The CDR3 loop spans 12 amino acids. Germline values: CDR1 SGHNT, CDR2 YYREEE (reference sequence). As DNA, the CDR3 is TGTGCCAGCAGCCTGACAAACACTGAAGCTTTCTTT. Translation: CASSLTNTEAFF.

The rearrangement joins TRBV30 to TRBJ2-7; D is possibly TRBD1 (6 bases). The CDR3 is 12 amino acids. Germline V lookup: CDR1 GTSNPN, CDR2 SVGIG (reference sequence). V lost 1 base and J lost 6, with 10 bases in between. The CDR3 here is CAWSDRALEQYF. The CDR3 nucleotides are TGTGCCTGGAGTGACAGGGCCCTCGAGCAGTACTTC.

This clone was detected only once. The chain carries TRBV6-4 and TRBJ1-1, with 7 bases fitting TRBD1. The length of the CDR3 is 14 residues. The ends lost 6 bases at V and 3 bases at J; junction bases unmatched: 7. The V gene's germline CDR1 is MRHNA and CDR2 SNTAGT. The CDR3 loop is CASRETGYHTEAFF. The CDR3 nucleotides are TGTGCCAGCAGGGAGACAGGGTATCACACTGAAGCTTTCTTT.

This rearrangement joins TRBV7-8 to TRBJ2-7; D may be TRBD1 (6 bases). Germline V lookup: CDR1 SGHVS, CDR2 FQNEAQ. The CDR3 is 14 residues long. The V end lost 0 bases, the J end lost 3 bases, and 9 bases lay between the germline ends. DNA for the CDR3: TGTGCCAGCAGCTTAGCACCAGGGGACTACGAGCAGTACTTC. Translated: CASSLAPGDYEQYF.

The J gene is TRBJ2-2, the V gene TRBV29-1, with 8 positions matching TRBD1. V gave up 6 bases and J gave up 5 bases; unmatched junction bases: 8. From germline, CDR1 is SQVTM and CDR2 ANQGSEA. The CDR3 runs to 14 residues. The CDR3 spells CSVEGHRGTGELFF. CDR3 in DNA: TGCAGCGTCGAGGGACACAGGGGGACCGGGGAGCTGTTTTTT.

V is TRBV6-5 and J is TRBJ2-7; 8 bases agree with TRBD2. The length of the CDR3 is 16 residues. CDR1 is MNHEY, CDR2 SVGAGI, per germline. After removal of 0 bases from V and 4 bases from J, the junction contained 8 bases not matched to a gene. The CDR3: CASSYSRGLVAYEQYF. CDR3 DNA sequence: TGTGCCAGCAGTTACTCGAGGGGACTAGTAGCGTACGAGCAGTACTTC.

The V and J genes are TRBV6-5 and TRBJ1-1; D not certain. V was cut by 4 bases and J by 1 base, with 4 bases left in between. Per the germline V gene, CDR1 is MNHEY and CDR2 is SVGAGI. The CDR3 has 12 amino acids. The CDR3 is CASSFRNTEAFF. The CDR3 region has the DNA TGTGCCAGCAGTTTTAGGAACACTGAAGCTTTCTTT.

This clone has just one count. The chain recombines TRBV7-8 with TRBJ2-3, with 12 bases lining up with TRBD2. The CDR3 has 17 residues. Germline V gene lookup returns CDR1 SGHVS and CDR2 FQNEAQ. V trimming: 4 bases; J trimming: 2 bases; junction bases outside the gene matches: 7. The DNA of the CDR3 is TGTGCCAGCAGCTCCCGACTAGCGGGGGATCCCACAGATACGCAGTATTTT. Its protein product is CASSSRLAGDPTDTQYF.

The genes are TRBV30 and TRBJ2-5, with D possibly matching TRBD1 (6 bases). Germline loops: CDR1 GTSNPN, CDR2 SVGIG (reference sequence). This CDR3 is 15 amino acids long. V was pared by 2 bases and J by 5 bases, with 18 bases between. CDR3 sequence: CAWSLLPTGWETQYF. CDR3 sequence (DNA): TGTGCCTGGAGTCTGCTCCCGACAGGTTGGGAGACCCAGTACTTC.

The rearrangement joins TRBV13 to TRBJ2-7, with 10 positions matching TRBD1. V gave up 6 bases and J gave up 3 bases; unmatched junction bases: 5. This CDR3 has 14 amino acids. Germline lookup yields CDR1 PRHDT and CDR2 FYEKMQ (reference sequence). The CDR3 reads CASRAGTGDYEQYF. For the CDR3, the DNA is TGTGCCAGCAGAGCCGGGACAGGGGACTACGAGCAGTACTTC.

The rearrangement uses TRBV27 and TRBJ2-1; D might be TRBD1 (5 bases). Germline V gives CDR1 MNHEY, CDR2 SMNVEV (reference sequence). The CDR3 is 16 amino acids. Between the trimmed V and J ends, which lost 7 bases and 4 bases, there was a span of 20 bases. The CDR3 region is CASTKYRTTRYNEQFF. CDR3 DNA sequence: TGTGCCAGCACCAAATACAGGACCACCCGTTACAATGAGCAGTTCTTC.

The J gene is TRBJ2-3, the V gene TRBV13; perhaps TRBD2 as D (6 bases). Germline lookup yields CDR1 PRHDT and CDR2 FYEKMQ (reference sequence). The CDR3 covers 17 residues. Trimming took 4 bases from V and 0 from J, leaving 17 bases between them. CDR3 amino acids: CASSSVGDSSSTDTQYF. The CDR3 region has the DNA TGTGCCAGCAGCTCCGTAGGGGACTCCTCTAGCACAGATACGCAGTATTTT.

The chain carries TRBV5-6 and TRBJ1-6; D gene unclear. The CDR3 runs 14 residues. In germline, CDR1 is SGHDT, CDR2 YYEEEE. V lost 1 base to trimming and J lost 7 bases, with 9 bases between them. The CDR3 DNA is TGTGCCAGCAGCTTGCCTGGAGTCAATTCACCCCTCCACTTT. Its protein is CASSLPGVNSPLHF.

This chain links TRBV2 with TRBJ2-3; 7 bases match TRBD2. V lost 4 bases, J lost 5 bases, and 6 bases stayed unmatched. Germline V gene data show CDR1 as SNHLY and CDR2 as FYNNEI. The CDR3 spans 14 residues. This CDR3 reads CASSGVAGEDTQYF. The CDR3 DNA reads as TGTGCCAGCAGTGGAGTAGCGGGCGAAGATACGCAGTATTTT.

This clone was seen a few times. The genes are TRBV4-1 and TRBJ1-2; D possibly corresponds to TRBD1 (5 bases). V was shortened by 1 base and J by 7 bases, with 13 bases between the two germline ends. Germline-derived CDR1 and CDR2 are MGHRA and YSYEKL. The CDR3 spans 14 residues. The CDR3 bases are TGCGCCAGCAGCCAAGCCTGGGGCTCGGTTGGCTACACCTTC. Its translation: CASSQAWGSVGYTF.